These 11 T cell receptor beta chains were all obtained from the same sample, sequenced in a study of radiation and T cells in renal cell carcinoma. Indicated treatment: treatment-naive control, cytoreductive nephrectomy. Produced via immunoSEQ multiplex PCR; TCRdb's table is partial and in-frame only. The table records roughly 12,000 clones, about 61% of them present only once. Sample: tumor tissue, taken from a patient whose treatment was nephrectomy without radiotherapy. All receptors derive from a woman over 75 with renal cell carcinoma.

The chain couples TRBV7-2 to TRBJ2-5; maybe TRBD2 (7 bases). V lost 5 bases to trimming and J lost 5 bases, with 15 bases between them. Germline V lookup: CDR1 SGHTA, CDR2 FQGNSA. This CDR3 spans 14 amino acids. CDR3 in DNA: TGTGCCAGCAGCCCTGGCGGGGGCCGGGAGACCCAGTACTTC. Encoded protein: CASSPGGGRETQYF.

The chain's CDR3 is CASSPGGTGYQPQHF. In DNA form, the CDR3 reads TGTGCCAGCTCACCAGGGGGGACAGGGTATCAGCCCCAGCATTTT. V usage is TRBV18 and J usage is TRBJ1-5; 9 bases match TRBD1. Losses at the gene ends were 2 bases for V and 5 bases for J; bases not matched to a gene: 4. CDR3 length: 15 residues. Germline loops: CDR1 KGHSH, CDR2 LQKENI. The whole variable domain, remainder taken from reference TRBV18 and TRBJ1-5, is NAGVMQNPRHLVRRRGQEARLRCSPMKGHSHVYWYRQLPEEGLKFMVYLQKENIIDESGMPKERFSAEFPKEGPSILRIQQVVRGDSAAYFCASSPGGTGYQPQHFGDGTRLSIL.

This rearrangement joins TRBV4-3 to TRBJ1-1, with D uncertain. Looked up from germline, CDR1 is LGHNA and CDR2 is YSLEER. Deletions cut 0 bases from V and 4 bases from J, with 12 bases between. The CDR3 spans 15 residues. This CDR3 is CASSQDGEGSTEAFF. CDR3 coding DNA: TGCGCCAGCAGCCAAGACGGTGAAGGGTCCACTGAAGCTTTCTTT.

A few counts support this clone. This chain links TRBV7-2 with TRBJ2-3; D gene ambiguous. The CDR3 consists of 15 residues. Germline assignment: CDR1 SGHTA and CDR2 FQGNSA. V was trimmed by 2 bases and J by 3 bases, leaving 12 bases between them. The CDR3 nucleotides read TGTGCCAGCAGCTTAAGCATTGATCTAACAGATACGCAGTATTTT. Protein product: CASSLSIDLTDTQYF. The variable domain in full, with the rest retrieved from reference TRBV7-2 and TRBJ2-3, is GAGVSQSPSNKVTEKGKDVELRCDPISGHTALYWYRQSLGQGLEFLIYFQGNSAPDKSGLPSDRFSAERTGGSVSTLTIQRTQQEDSAVYLCASSLSIDLTDTQYFGPGTRLTVL.

The chain links TRBV27 to TRBJ1-4, with D unresolved. Trimming left V 2 bases short and J 7 bases short, with 2 bases between. Germline lookup yields CDR1 MNHEY and CDR2 SMNVEV (reference sequence). This CDR3 contains 11 residues. CDR3 region: CASSLGEKLFF. CDR3 nucleotides: TGTGCCAGCAGTTTAGGTGAAAAACTGTTTTTT. Complete variable domain (other parts from reference TRBV27 and TRBJ1-4): EAQVTQNPRYLITVTGKKLTVTCSQNMNHEYMSWYRQDPGLGLRQIYYSMNVEVTDKGDVPEGYKVSRKEKRNFPLILESPSPNQTSLYFCASSLGEKLFFGSGTQLSVL.

This chain links TRBV5-1 with TRBJ2-1, with TRBD1 as a possible D gene (6 bases). Germline V gene sequence: CDR1 SGHRS, CDR2 YFSETQ. There are 14 residues in the CDR3. V gave up 3 bases and J gave up 2 bases, with 9 bases separating them. CDR3 amino acids: CASSWTEAYNEQFF. The CDR3 DNA is TGCGCCAGCAGCTGGACAGAAGCCTACAATGAGCAGTTCTTC. Full variable domain (rest looked up from reference TRBV5-1 and TRBJ2-1): KAGVTQTPRYLIKTRGQQVTLSCSPISGHRSVSWYQQTPGQGLQFLFEYFSETQRNKGNFPGRFSGRQFSNSRSEMNVSTLELGDSALYLCASSWTEAYNEQFFGPGTRLTVL.

This clone was detected once. This chain links TRBV10-2 with TRBJ2-2; D remains unclear. The CDR3 runs 15 residues. With 4 bases removed from V and 6 bases from J, the gap between germline ends came to 15 bases. CDR1 and CDR2 from the germline V gene are WSHSY and SAAADI. The CDR3 nucleotides are TGCGCCAGCAGTGCAGGACGCACTCAGGCCGGGGAGCTGTTTTTT. This sequence encodes CASSAGRTQAGELFF.

This clone was seen more than once but under ten times. Other nucleotide sequences from this sample produce the same CDR3. V gene TRBV5-1 combines with J gene TRBJ2-1, with D hard to call. Germline V gene data show CDR1 as SGHRS and CDR2 as YFSETQ. V shed 4 bases and J shed 7 bases, with 6 bases lying between them. This CDR3 is built from 11 residues. The CDR3 sequence: CASSGANEQFF. The DNA of the CDR3 is TGCGCCAGCAGCGGCGCAAATGAGCAGTTCTTC.

This clone came up once. This chain's CDR3 is CARSLASRGGNQPQHF. The CDR3 bases are TGTGCCAGAAGCTTGGCCTCCAGGGGAGGCAATCAGCCCCAGCATTTT. The J gene is TRBJ1-5, the V gene TRBV5-3; TRBD1 might be the D (6 bases). TRBV5-3 is an ORF; its function is uncertain. V was pared by 0 bases and J by 2 bases, with 12 bases between. The CDR3 extends over 16 amino acids.

This clone was seen just once. The chain links TRBV19 to TRBJ1-2; D is unresolved. CDR3 length equals 17 residues. Germline values: CDR1 LNHDA, CDR2 SQIVND (reference sequence). V lost 8 bases to trimming and J lost 4 bases, with 26 bases between them. The CDR3 nucleotides read TGTGCCAGTCTTCCCAGTAAGCGTGCAGCGGGTACCTATGGCTACACCTTC. Protein: CASLPSKRAAGTYGYTF.

This rearrangement joins TRBV7-3 to TRBJ1-1, with D unresolved. The CDR3 has 13 residues. Trimming removed 1 base at V and 1 base at J, with 4 bases between. Germline-derived CDR1 and CDR2 are SGHTA and FQGTGA. Here the CDR3 reads CASSLRGNTEAFF. CDR3 sequence (DNA): TGTGCCAGCAGCTTAAGGGGGAACACTGAAGCTTTCTTT.